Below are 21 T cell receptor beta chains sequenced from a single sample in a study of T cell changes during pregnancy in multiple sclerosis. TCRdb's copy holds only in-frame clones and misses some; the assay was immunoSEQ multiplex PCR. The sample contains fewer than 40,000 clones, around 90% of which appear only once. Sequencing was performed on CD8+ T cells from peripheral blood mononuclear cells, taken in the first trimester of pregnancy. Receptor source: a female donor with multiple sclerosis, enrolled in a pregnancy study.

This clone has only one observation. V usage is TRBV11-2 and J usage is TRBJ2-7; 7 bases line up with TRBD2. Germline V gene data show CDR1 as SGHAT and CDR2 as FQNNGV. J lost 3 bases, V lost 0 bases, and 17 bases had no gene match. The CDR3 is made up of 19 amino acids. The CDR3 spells CASSLDIPPWTSKFYEQYF. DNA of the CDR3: TGTGCCAGCAGCTTAGATATTCCCCCTTGGACTAGTAAGTTCTACGAGCAGTACTTC.

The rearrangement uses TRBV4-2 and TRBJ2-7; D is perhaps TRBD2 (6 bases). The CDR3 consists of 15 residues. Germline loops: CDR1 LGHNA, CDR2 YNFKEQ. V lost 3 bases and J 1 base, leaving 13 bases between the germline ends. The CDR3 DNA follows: TGTGCCAGCAGCCAGGAGGGAGAAGGATCCTACGAGCAGTACTTC. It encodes CASSQEGEGSYEQYF.

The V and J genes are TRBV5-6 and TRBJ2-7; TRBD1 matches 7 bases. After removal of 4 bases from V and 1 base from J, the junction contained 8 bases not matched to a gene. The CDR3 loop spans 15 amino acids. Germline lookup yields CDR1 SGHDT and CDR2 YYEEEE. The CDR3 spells CASSAGTENSYEQYF. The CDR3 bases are TGTGCCAGCAGCGCCGGGACAGAAAATTCCTACGAGCAGTACTTC.

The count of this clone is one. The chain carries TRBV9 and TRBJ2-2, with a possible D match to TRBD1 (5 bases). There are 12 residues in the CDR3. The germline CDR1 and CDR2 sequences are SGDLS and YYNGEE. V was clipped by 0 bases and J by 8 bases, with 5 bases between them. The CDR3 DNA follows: TGTGCCAGCAGCGTAGAGGGGGGGGAGCTGTTTTTT. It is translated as CASSVEGGELFF.

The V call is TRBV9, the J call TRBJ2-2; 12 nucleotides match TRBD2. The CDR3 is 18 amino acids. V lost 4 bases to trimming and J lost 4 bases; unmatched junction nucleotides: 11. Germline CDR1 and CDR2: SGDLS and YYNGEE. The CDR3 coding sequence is TGTGCCAGCAGCTCCGCGGGACTAGCGGGCCGAACCACCGGGGAGCTGTTTTTT. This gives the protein CASSSAGLAGRTTGELFF.

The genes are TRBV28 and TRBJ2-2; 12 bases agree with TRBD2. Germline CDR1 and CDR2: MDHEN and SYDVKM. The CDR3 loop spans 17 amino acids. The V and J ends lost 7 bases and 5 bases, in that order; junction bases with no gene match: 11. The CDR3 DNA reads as TGTGCCAGCACCTCTAGCGGGAGGGCCACGGTGACCGGGGAGCTGTTTTTT. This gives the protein CASTSSGRATVTGELFF.

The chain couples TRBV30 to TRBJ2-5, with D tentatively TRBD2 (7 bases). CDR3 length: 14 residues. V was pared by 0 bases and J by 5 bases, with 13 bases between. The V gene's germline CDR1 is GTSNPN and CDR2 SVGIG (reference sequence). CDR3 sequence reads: CAWSVGGGGETQYF. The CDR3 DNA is TGTGCCTGGAGTGTAGGGGGGGGAGGGGAGACCCAGTACTTC.

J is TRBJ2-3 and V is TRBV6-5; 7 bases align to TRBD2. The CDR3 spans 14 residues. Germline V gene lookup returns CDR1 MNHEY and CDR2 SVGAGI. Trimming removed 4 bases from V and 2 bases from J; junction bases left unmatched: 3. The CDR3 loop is CASSLAGITDTQYF. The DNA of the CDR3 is TGTGCCAGCAGTTTAGCGGGTATCACAGATACGCAGTATTTT.

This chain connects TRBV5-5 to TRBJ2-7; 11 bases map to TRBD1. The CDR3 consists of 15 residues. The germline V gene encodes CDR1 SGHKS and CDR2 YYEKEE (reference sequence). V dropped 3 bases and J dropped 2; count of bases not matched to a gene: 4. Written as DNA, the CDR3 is TGTGCCAGCAGCTCGTTGGGACAGGGGGCCTACGAGCAGTACTTC. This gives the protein CASSSLGQGAYEQYF.

This CDR3 is CASSPPGQTSYEQYF. CDR3 nucleotide sequence: TGTGCCAGTAGTCCTCCGGGACAGACATCCTACGAGCAGTACTTC. The rearrangement links TRBV19 to TRBJ2-7; 7 bases map to TRBD1. Per germline, CDR1 LNHDA and CDR2 SQIVND (reference sequence). The trim removed 5 bases at V and 1 base at J, leaving 8 bases unmatched. The CDR3 has 15 amino acids.

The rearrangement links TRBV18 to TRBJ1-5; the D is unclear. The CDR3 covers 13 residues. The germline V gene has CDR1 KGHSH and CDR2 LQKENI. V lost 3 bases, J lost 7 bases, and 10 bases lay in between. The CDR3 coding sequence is TGTGCCAGCTCACCGCCCGCGGGGCAGCCCCAGCATTTT. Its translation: CASSPPAGQPQHF.

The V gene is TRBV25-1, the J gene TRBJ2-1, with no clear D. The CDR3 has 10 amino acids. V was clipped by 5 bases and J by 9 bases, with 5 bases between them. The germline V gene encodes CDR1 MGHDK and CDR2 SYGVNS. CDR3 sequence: CASSLGEQFF. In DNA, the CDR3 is TGTGCCAGCAGTCTCGGTGAGCAGTTCTTC.

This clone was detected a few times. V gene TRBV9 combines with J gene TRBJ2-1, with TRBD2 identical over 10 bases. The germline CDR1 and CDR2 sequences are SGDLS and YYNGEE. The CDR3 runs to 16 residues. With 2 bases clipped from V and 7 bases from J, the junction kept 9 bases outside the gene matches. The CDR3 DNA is TGTGCCAGCAGCGTGTACGCTAGCGGGAGTTTGAATGAGCAGTTCTTC. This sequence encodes CASSVYASGSLNEQFF.

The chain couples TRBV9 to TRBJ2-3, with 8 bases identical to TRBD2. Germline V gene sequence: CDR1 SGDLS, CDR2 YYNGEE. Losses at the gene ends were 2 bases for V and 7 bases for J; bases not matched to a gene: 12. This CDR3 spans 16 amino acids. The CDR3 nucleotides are TGTGCCAGCAGCGTCCTCGGGGGGGGGAGGGAAAATACGCAGTATTTT. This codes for CASSVLGGGRENTQYF.

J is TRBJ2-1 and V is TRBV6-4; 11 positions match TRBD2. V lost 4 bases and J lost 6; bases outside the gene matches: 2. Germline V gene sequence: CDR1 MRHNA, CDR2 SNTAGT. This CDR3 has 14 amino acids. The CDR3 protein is CASSAGTSGNEQFF. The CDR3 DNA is TGTGCCAGCAGTGCCGGGACTAGCGGCAATGAGCAGTTCTTC.

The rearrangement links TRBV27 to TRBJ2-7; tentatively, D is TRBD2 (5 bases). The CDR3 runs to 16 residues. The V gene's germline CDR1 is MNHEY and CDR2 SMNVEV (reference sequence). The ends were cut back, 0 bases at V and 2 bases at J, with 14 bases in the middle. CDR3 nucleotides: TGTGCCAGCAGTTTATCGGCGGAGGCCCCGACCTACGAGCAGTACTTC. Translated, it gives CASSLSAEAPTYEQYF.

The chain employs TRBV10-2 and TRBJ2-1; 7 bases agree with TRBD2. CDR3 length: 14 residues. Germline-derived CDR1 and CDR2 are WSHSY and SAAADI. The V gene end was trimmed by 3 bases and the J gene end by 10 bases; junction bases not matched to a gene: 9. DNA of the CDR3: TGCGCCAGCAGTGATCGGACGGGAGGCGAGGAGCAGTTCTTC. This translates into CASSDRTGGEEQFF.

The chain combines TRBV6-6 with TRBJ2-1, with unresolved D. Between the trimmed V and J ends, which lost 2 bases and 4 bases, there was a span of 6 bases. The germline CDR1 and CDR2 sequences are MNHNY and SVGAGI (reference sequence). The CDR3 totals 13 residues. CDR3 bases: TGTGCCAGCAGTTACGTCCGGTACAATGAGCAGTTCTTC. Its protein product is CASSYVRYNEQFF.

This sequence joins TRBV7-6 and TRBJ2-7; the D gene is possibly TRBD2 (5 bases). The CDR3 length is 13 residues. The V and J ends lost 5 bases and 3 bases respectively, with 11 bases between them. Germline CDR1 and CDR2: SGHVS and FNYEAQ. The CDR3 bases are TGTGCCAGCAGCGCGGGCCCGAACTACGAGCAGTACTTC. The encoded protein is CASSAGPNYEQYF.

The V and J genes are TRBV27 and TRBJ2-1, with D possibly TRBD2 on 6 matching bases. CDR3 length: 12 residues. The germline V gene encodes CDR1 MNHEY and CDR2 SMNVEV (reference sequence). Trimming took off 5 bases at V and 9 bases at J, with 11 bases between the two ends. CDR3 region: CASSPLRGEQFF. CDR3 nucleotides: TGTGCCAGCAGTCCTTTGCGGGGTGAGCAGTTCTTC.

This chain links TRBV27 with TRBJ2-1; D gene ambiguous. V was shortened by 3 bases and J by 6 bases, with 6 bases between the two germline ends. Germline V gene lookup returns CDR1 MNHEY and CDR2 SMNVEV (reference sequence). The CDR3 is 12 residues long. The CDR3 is CASSLIGNEQFF. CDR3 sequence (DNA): TGTGCCAGCAGTTTGATCGGCAATGAGCAGTTCTTC.